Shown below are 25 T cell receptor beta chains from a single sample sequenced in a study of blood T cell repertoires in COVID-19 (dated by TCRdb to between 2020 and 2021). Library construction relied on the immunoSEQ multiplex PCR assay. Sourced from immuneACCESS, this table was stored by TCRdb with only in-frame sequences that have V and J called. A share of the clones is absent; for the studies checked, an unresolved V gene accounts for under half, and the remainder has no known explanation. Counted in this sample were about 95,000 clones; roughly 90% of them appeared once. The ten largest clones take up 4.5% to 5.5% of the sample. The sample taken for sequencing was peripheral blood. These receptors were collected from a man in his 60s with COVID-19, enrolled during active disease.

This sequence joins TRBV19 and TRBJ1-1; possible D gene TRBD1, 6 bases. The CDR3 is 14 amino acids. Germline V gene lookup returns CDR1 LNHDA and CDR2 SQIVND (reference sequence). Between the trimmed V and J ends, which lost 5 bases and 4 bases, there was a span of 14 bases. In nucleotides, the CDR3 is TGTGCCAGTAGTGGCCCCGGGGGGCCCACTGAAGCTTTCTTT. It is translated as CASSGPGGPTEAFF.

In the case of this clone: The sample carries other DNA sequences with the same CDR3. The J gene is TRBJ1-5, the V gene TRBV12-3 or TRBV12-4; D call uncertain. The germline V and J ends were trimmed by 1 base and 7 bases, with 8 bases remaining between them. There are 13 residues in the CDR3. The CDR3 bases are TGTGCCAGCAGTTTAGGGGGAGACCAGCCCCAGCATTTT. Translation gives CASSLGGDQPQHF.

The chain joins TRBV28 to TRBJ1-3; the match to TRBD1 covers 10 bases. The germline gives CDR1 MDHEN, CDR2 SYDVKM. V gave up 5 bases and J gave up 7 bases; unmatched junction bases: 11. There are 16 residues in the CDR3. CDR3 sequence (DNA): TGTGCCAGCAGTCTACAAAGGGGGACAGGGGTGAACACCATATATTTT. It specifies CASSLQRGTGVNTIYF. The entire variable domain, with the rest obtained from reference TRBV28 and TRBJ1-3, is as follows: DVKVTQSSRYLVKRTGEKVFLECVQDMDHENMFWYRQDPGLGLRLIYFSYDVKMKEKGDIPEGYSVSREKKERFSLILESASTNQTSMYLCASSLQRGTGVNTIYFGEGSWLTVV.

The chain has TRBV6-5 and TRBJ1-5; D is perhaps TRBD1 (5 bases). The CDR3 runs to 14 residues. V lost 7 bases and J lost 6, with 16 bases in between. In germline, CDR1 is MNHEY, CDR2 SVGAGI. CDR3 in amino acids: CASIGGGTGQPQHF. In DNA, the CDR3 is TGTGCCAGCATCGGTGGGGGGACCGGTCAGCCCCAGCATTTT.

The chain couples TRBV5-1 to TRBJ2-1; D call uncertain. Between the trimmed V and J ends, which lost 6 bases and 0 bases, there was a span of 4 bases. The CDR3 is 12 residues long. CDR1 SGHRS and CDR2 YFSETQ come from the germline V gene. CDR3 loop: CASKHSYNEQFF. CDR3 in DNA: TGCGCCAGCAAGCACTCCTACAATGAGCAGTTCTTC. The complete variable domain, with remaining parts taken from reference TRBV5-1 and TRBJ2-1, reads KAGVTQTPRYLIKTRGQQVTLSCSPISGHRSVSWYQQTPGQGLQFLFEYFSETQRNKGNFPGRFSGRQFSNSRSEMNVSTLELGDSALYLCASKHSYNEQFFGPGTRLTVL.

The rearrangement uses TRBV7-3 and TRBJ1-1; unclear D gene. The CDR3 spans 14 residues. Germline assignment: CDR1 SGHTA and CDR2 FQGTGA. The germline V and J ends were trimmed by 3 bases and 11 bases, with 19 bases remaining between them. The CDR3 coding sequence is TGTGCCAGCAGCTTGTCCAGCGAATCTCCTCAGGCTTTCTTT. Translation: CASSLSSESPQAFF. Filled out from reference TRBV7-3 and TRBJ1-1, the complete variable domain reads GAGVSQTPSNKVTEKGKYVELRCDPISGHTALYWYRQSLGQGPEFLIYFQGTGAADDSGLPNDRFFAVRPEGSVSTLKIQRTERGDSAVYLCASSLSSESPQAFFGQGTRLTVV.

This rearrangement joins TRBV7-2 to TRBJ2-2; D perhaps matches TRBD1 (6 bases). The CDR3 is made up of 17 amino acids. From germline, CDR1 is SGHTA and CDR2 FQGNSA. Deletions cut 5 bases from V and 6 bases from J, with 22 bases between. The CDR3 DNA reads TGTGCCAGCAGCCATAACCTAGGGGGTTGGGGATCCGGGGAGCTGTTTTTT. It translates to CASSHNLGGWGSGELFF.

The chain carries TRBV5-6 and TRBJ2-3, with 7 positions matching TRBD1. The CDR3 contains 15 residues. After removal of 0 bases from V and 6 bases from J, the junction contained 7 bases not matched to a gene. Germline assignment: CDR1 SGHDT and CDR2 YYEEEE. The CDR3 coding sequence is TGTGCCAGCAGCTTGGTGGGCAGGGGGATGGATACGCAGTATTTT. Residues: CASSLVGRGMDTQYF.

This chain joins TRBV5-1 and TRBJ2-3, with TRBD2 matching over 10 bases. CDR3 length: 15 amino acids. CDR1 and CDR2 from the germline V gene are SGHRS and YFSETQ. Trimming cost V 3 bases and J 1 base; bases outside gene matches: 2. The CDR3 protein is CASSSGTSGTDTQYF. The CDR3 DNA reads TGCGCCAGCAGCTCGGGGACTAGCGGCACAGATACGCAGTATTTT.

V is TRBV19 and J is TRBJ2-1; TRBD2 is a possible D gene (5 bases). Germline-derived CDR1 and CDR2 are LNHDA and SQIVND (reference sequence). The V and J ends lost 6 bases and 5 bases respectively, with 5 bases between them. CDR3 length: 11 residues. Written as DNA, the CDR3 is TGTGCCAGTAGGCGGGACAATGAGCAGTTCTTC. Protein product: CASRRDNEQFF.

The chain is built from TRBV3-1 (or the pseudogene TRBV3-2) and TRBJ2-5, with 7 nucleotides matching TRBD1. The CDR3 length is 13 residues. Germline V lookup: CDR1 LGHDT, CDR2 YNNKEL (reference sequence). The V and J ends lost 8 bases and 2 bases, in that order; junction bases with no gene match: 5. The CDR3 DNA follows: TGTGCCAGCCGGGACAGCGATCAAGAGACCCAGTACTTC. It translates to CASRDSDQETQYF.

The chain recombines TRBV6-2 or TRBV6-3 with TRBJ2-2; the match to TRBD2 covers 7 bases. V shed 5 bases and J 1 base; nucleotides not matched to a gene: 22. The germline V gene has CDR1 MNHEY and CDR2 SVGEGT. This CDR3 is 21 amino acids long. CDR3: CASSHTSGDAAGTVNTGELFF. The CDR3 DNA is TGTGCCAGCAGTCACACCTCGGGGGATGCAGCGGGAACGGTGAACACCGGGGAGCTGTTTTTT.

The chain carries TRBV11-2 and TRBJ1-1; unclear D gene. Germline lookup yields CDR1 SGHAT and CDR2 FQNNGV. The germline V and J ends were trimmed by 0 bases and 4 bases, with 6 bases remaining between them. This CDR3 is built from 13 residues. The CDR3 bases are TGTGCCAGCAGCTTAGATTTTAGCACTGAAGCTTTCTTT. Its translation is CASSLDFSTEAFF.

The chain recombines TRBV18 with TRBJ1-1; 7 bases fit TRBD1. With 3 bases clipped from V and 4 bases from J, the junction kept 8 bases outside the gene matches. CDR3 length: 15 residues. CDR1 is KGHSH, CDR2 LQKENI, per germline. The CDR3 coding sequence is TGTGCCAGCTCACCCAGGACAGGTGACGGCACTGAAGCTTTCTTT. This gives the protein CASSPRTGDGTEAFF.

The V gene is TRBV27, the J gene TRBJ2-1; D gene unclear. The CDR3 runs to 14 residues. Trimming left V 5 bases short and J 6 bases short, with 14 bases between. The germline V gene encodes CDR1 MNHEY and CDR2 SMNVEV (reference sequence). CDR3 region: CASSRPDSSNEQFF. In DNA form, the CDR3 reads TGTGCCAGCAGTCGTCCCGATAGCAGCAATGAGCAGTTCTTC.

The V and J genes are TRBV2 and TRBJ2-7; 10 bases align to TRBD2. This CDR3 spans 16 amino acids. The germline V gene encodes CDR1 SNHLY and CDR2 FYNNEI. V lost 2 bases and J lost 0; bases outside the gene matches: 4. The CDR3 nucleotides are TGTGCCAGCAGTGAATGGGCTAGCGGGAGCTCCTACGAGCAGTACTTC. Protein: CASSEWASGSSYEQYF.

The CDR3 loop reads CASSSTGDDTEAFF. The CDR3 nucleotides are TGTGCCAGTAGCAGCACAGGGGATGACACTGAAGCTTTCTTT. The chain employs TRBV19 and TRBJ1-1, with TRBD1 matching 7 bases. Germline CDR1 is LNHDA and CDR2 is SQIVND (reference sequence). The CDR3 length is 14 residues. Losses at the gene ends were 6 bases for V and 3 bases for J; bases not matched to a gene: 7.

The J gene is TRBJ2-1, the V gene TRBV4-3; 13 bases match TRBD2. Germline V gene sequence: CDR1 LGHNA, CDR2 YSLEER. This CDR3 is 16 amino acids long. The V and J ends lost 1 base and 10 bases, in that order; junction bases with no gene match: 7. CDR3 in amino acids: CASSQGLAGGLYEQFF. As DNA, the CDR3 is TGCGCCAGCAGCCAAGGACTAGCGGGAGGTCTTTACGAGCAGTTCTTC.

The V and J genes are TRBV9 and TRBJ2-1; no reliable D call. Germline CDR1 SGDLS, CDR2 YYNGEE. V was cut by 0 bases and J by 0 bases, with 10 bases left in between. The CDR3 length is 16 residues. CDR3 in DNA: TGTGCCAGCAGCGTAGAAGTCGCTAGCTCCTACAATGAGCAGTTCTTC. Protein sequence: CASSVEVASSYNEQFF.

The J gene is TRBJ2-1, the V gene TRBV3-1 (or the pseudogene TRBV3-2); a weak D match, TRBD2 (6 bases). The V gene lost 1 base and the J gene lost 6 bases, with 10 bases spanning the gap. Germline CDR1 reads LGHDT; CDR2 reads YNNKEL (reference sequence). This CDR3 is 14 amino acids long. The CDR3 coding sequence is TGTGCCAGCAGCCAAGTGGGAGCGGGCAATGAGCAGTTCTTC. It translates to CASSQVGAGNEQFF.

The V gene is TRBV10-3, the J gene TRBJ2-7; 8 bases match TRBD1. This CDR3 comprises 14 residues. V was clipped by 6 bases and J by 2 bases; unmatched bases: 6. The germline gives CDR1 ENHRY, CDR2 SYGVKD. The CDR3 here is CAISRRDRTYEQYF. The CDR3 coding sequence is TGTGCCATCAGCCGCCGGGACAGGACCTACGAGCAGTACTTC.

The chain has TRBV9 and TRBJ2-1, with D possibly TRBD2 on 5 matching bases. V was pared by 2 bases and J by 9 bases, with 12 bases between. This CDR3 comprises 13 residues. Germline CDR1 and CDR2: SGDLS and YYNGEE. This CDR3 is CASSVASLAEQFF. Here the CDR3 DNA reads TGTGCCAGCAGCGTCGCTAGCTTGGCTGAGCAGTTCTTC.

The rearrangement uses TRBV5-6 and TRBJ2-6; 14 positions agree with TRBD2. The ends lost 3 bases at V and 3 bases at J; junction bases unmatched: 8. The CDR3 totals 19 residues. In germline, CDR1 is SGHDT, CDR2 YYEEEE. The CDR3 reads CASSSTSGRAADGANVLTF. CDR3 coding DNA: TGTGCCAGCAGCTCGACTAGCGGGAGGGCCGCGGATGGGGCCAACGTCCTGACTTTC.

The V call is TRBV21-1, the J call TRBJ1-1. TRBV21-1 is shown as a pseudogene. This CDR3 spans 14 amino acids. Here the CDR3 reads CASSKGVDCPEAFF. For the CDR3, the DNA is TGTGCCAGCAGCAAAGGGGTAGACTGCCCTGAAGCTTTCTTT.

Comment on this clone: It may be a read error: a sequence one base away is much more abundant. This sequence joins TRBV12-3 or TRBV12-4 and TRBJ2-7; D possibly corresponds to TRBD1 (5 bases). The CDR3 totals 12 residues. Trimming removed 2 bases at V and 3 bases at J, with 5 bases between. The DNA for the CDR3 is TGTGCCAGCAGTTTACAGGGCTACGAGCAGTACTTC. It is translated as CASSLQGYEQYF.